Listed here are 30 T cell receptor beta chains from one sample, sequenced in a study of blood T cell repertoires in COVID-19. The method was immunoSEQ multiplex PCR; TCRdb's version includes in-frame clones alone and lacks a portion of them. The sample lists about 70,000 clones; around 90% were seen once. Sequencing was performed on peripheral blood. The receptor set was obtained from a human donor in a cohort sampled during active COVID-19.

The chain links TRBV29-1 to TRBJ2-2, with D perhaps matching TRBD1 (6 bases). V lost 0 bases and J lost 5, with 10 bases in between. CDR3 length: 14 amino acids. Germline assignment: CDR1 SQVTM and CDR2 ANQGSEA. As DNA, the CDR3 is TGCAGCGTTGAAGACAGGGGAAGGACCGGGGAGCTGTTTTTT. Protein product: CSVEDRGRTGELFF.

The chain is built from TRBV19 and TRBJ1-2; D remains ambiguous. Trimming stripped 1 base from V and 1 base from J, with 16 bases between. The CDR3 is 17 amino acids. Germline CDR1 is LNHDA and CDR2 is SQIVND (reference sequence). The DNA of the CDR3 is TGTGCCAGTAGTATAGGAGCTTCCCGACCGGGTAACTATGGCTACACCTTC. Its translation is CASSIGASRPGNYGYTF.

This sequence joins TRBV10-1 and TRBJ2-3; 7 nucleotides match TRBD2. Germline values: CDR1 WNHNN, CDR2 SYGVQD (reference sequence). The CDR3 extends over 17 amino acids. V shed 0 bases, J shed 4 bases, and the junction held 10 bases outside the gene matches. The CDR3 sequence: CASSESGGPFSPDTQYF. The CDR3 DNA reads TGCGCCAGCAGTGAGTCGGGAGGGCCGTTTTCCCCAGATACGCAGTATTTT.

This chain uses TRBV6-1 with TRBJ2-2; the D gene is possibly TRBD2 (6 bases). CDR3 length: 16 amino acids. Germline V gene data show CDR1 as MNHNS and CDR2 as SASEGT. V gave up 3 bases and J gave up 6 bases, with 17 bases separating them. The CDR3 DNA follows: TGTGCCAGCAGTGAGCAGACTAGTACCGTTCCCGGGGAGCTGTTTTTT. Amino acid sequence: CASSEQTSTVPGELFF.

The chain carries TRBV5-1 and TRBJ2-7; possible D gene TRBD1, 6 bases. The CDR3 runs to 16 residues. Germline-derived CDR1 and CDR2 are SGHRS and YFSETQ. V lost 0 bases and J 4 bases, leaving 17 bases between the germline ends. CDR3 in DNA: TGCGCCAGCAGCTTGGCGTCGGCGGACAGATGGTACGAGCAGTACTTC. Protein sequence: CASSLASADRWYEQYF.

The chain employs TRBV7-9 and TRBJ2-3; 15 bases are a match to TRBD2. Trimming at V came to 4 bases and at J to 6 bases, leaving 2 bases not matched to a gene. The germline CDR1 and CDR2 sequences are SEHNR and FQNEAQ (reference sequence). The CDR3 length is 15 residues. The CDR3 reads CASSSGLAGGDTQYF. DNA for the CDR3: TGTGCCAGCAGCTCAGGACTAGCGGGGGGGGATACGCAGTATTTT.

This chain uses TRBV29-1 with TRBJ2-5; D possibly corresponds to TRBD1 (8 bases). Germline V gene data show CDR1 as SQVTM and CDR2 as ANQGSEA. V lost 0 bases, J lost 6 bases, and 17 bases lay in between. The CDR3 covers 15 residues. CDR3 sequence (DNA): TGCAGCGTTGAAGATCGACAGGGGAGGGATAAGACCCAGTACTTC. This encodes CSVEDRQGRDKTQYF. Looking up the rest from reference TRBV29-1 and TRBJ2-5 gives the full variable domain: SAVISQKPSRDICQRGTSLTIQCQVDSQVTMMFWYRQQPGQSLTLIATANQGSEATYESGFVIDKFPISRPNLTFSTLTVSNMSPEDSSIYLCSVEDRQGRDKTQYFGPGTRLLVL.

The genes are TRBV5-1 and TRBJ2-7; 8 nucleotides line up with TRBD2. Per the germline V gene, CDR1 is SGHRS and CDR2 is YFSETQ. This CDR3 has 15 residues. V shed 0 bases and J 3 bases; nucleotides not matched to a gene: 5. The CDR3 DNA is TGCGCCAGCAGCTTGGACGGGAGGGGGATCTACGAGCAGTACTTC. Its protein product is CASSLDGRGIYEQYF. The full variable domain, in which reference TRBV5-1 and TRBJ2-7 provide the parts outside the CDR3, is KAGVTQTPRYLIKTRGQQVTLSCSPISGHRSVSWYQQTPGQGLQFLFEYFSETQRNKGNFPGRFSGRQFSNSRSEMNVSTLELGDSALYLCASSLDGRGIYEQYFGPGTRLTVT.

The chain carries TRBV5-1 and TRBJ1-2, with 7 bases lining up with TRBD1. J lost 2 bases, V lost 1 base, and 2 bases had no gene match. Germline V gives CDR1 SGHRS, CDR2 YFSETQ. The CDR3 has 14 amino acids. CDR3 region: CASSLQTGNYGYTF. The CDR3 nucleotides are TGCGCCAGCAGCTTGCAGACAGGGAACTATGGCTACACCTTC.

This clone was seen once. The CDR3 is CASSSEDSGNTIYF. CDR3 DNA: TGTGCCAGCAGCTCAGAAGACTCTGGAAACACCATATATTTT. The chain employs TRBV5-4 and TRBJ1-3; D unclear. Trimming pared 3 bases from V and 0 bases from J, leaving 7 bases between. In germline, CDR1 is SGHNT, CDR2 YYREEE (reference sequence). There are 14 residues in the CDR3.

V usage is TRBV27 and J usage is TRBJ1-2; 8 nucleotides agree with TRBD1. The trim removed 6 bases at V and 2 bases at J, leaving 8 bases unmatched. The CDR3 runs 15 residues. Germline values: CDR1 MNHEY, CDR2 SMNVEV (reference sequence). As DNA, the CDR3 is TGTGCCAGCAGGCGAACAGGGGGAGTAAACTATGGCTACACCTTC. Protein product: CASRRTGGVNYGYTF.

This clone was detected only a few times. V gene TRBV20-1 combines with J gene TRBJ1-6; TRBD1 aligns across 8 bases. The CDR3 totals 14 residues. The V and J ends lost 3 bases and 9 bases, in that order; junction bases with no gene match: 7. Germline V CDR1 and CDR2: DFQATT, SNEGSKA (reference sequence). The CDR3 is CSASTTGGSSPLHF. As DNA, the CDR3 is TGCAGTGCTAGTACCACAGGGGGAAGTTCACCCCTCCACTTT.

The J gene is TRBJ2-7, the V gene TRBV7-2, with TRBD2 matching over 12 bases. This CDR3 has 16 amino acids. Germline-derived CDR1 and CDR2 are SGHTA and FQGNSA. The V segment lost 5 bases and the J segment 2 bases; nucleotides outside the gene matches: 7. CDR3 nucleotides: TGTGCCAGCAGCCAGGGGCTAGCGGGGGGGGCCTACGAGCAGTACTTC. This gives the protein CASSQGLAGGAYEQYF.

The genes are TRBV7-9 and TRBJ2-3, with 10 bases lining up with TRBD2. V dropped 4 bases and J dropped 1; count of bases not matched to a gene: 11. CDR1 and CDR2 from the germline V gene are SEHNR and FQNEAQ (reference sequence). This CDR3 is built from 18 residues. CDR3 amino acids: CASSSSAGGFVGTDTQYF. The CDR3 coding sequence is TGTGCCAGCAGCTCCTCAGCGGGAGGGTTTGTGGGCACAGATACGCAGTATTTT.

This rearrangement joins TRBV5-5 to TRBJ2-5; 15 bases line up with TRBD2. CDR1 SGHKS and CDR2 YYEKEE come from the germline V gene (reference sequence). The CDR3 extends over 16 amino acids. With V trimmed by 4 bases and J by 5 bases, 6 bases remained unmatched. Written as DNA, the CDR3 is TGTGCCAGCAGCCGGACTAGCGGGAGGGCCGTGGAGACCCAGTACTTC. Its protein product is CASSRTSGRAVETQYF. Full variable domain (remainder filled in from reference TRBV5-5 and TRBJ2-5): DAGVTQSPTHLIKTRGQQVTLRCSPISGHKSVSWYQQVLGQGPQFIFQYYEKEERGRGNFPDRFSARQFPNYSSELNVNALLLGDSALYLCASSRTSGRAVETQYFGPGTRLLVL.

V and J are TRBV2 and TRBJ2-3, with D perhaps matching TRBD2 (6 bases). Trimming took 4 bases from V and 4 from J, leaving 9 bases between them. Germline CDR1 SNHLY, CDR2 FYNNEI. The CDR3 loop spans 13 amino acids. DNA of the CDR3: TGTGCCAGCAGTGGACGACTAGCAGATACGCAGTATTTT. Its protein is CASSGRLADTQYF.

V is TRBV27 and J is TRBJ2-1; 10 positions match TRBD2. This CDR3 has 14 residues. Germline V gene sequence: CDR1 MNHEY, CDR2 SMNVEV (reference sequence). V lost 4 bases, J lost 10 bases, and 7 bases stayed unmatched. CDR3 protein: CASSSSGRAREQFF. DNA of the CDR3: TGTGCCAGCAGTTCCAGCGGGAGGGCCCGGGAGCAGTTCTTC.

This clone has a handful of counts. The CDR3 bases are TGTGCCAGCAGCTTGGCGGGTACTGCGGCGGAGACCCAGTACTTC. Translation: CASSLAGTAAETQYF. The chain uses TRBV5-6 and TRBJ2-5; no firm D call. Germline V gene sequence: CDR1 SGHDT, CDR2 YYEEEE. Trimming took off 0 bases at V and 5 bases at J, with 14 bases between the two ends. The CDR3 has 15 residues. The complete variable domain, with remaining parts taken from reference TRBV5-6 and TRBJ2-5, reads DAGVTQSPTHLIKTRGQQVTLRCSPKSGHDTVSWYQQALGQGPQFIFQYYEEEERQRGNFPDRFSGHQFPNYSSELNVNALLLGDSALYLCASSLAGTAAETQYFGPGTRLLVL.

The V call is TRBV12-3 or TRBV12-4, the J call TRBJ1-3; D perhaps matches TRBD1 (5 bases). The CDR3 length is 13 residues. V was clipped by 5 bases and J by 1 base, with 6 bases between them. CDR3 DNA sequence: TGTGCCAGCAGTAGACAGTCTGGAAACACCATATATTTT. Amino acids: CASSRQSGNTIYF.

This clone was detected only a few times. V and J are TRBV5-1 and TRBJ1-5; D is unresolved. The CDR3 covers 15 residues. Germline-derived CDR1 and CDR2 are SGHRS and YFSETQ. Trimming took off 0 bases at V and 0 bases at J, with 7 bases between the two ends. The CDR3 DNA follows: TGCGCCAGCAGCTTGGGCGGGTATAGCAATCAGCCCCAGCATTTT. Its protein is CASSLGGYSNQPQHF.

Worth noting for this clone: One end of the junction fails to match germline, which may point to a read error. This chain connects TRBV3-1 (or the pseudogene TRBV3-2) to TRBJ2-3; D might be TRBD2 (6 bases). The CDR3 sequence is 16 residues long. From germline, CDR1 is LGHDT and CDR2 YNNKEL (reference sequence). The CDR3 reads CASSQGLRTDTDTQYF. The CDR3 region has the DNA TGTGCCAGCAGTCAAGGACTACGAACAGACACAGATACGCAGTATTTT.

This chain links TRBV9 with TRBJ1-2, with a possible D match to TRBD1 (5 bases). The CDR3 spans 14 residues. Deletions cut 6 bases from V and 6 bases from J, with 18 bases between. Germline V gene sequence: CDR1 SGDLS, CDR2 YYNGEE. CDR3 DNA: TGTGCCAGCACCCTCGGTGGGGGGGTTGATGGCTACACCTTC. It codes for CASTLGGGVDGYTF.

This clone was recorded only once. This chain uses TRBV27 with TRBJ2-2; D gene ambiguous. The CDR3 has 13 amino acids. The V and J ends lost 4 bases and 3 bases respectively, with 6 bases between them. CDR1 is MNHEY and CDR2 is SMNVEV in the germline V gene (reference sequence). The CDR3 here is CASSSLDTGELFF. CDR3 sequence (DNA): TGTGCCAGCAGTTCCCTAGACACCGGGGAGCTGTTTTTT.

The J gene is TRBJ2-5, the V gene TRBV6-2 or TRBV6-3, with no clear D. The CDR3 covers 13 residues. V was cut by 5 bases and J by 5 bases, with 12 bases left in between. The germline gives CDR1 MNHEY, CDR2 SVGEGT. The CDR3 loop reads CASSGSERETQYF. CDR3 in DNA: TGTGCCAGCAGTGGGTCCGAGAGGGAGACCCAGTACTTC.

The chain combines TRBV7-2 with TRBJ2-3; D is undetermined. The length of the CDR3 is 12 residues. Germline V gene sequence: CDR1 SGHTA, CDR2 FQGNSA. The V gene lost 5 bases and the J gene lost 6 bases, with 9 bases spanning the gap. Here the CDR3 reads CASSPTSDTQYF. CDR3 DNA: TGTGCCAGCAGCCCTACCTCGGATACGCAGTATTTT.

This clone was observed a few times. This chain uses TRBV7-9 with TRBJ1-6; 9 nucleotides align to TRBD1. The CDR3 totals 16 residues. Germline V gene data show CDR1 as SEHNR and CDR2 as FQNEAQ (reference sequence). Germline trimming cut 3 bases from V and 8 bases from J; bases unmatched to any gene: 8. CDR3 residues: CASSLGTGKPDSPLHF. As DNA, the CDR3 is TGTGCCAGCAGCTTGGGGACAGGGAAGCCTGATTCACCCCTCCACTTT. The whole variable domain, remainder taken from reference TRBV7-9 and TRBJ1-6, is DTGVSQNPRHKITKRGQNVTFRCDPISEHNRLYWYRQTLGQGPEFLTYFQNEAQLEKSRLLSDRFSAERPKGSFSTLEIQRTEQGDSAMYLCASSLGTGKPDSPLHFGNGTRLTVT.

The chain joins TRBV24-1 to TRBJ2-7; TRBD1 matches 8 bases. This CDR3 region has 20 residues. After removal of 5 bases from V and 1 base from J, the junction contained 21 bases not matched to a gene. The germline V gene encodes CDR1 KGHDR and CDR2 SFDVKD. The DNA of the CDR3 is TGTGCCACCAGTGCCCGTTCTAAAGGACAGGGAAGTATCAGGTCCTACGAGCAGTACGTC. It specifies CATSARSKGQGSIRSYEQYV.

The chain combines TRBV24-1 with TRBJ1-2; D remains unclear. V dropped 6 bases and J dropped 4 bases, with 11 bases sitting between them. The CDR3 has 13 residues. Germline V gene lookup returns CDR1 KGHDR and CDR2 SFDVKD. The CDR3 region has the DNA TGTGCCACCAGTCGGGAGGTTTTCTATGGCTACACCTTC. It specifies CATSREVFYGYTF.

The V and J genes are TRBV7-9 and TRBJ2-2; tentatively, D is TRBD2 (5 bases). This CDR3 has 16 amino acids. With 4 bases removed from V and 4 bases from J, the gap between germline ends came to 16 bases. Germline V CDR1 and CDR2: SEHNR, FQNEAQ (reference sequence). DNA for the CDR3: TGTGCCAGCAGCTCGCAACTAGGTCTAGGCACCGGGGAGCTGTTTTTT. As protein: CASSSQLGLGTGELFF.

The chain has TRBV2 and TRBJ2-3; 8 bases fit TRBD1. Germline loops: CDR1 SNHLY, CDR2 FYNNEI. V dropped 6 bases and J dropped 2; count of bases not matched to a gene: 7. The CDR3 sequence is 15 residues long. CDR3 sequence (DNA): TGTGCCAGCAGGGAACAGGGGGGATACACAGATACGCAGTATTTT. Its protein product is CASREQGGYTDTQYF.